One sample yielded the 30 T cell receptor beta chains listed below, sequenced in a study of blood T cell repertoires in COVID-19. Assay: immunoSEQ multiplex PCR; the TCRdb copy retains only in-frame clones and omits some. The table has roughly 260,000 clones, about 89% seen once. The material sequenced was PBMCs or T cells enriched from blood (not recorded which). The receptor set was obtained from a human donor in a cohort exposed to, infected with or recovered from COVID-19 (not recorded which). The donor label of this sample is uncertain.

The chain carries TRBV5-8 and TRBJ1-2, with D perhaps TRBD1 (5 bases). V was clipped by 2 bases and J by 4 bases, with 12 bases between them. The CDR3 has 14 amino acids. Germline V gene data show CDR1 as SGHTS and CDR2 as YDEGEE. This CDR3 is CASSFTGAIYGYTF. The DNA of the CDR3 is TGTGCCAGCAGCTTTACAGGTGCAATCTATGGCTACACCTTC.

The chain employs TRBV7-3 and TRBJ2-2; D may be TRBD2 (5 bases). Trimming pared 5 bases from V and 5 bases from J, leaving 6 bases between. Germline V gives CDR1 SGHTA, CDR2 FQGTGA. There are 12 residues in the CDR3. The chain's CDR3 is CASSRDTGELFF. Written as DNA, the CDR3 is TGTGCCAGCAGCCGGGATACCGGGGAGCTGTTTTTT.

CDR3 amino acids: CASSITGQDAYGYTF. The CDR3 region has the DNA TGTGCCAGCTCAATAACGGGACAGGATGCCTATGGCTACACCTTC. The J gene is TRBJ1-2, the V gene TRBV18, with 8 bases lining up with TRBD1. Germline CDR1 reads KGHSH; CDR2 reads LQKENI. The junction had 9 bases not matched to a gene; V was cut back by 5 bases and J by 4 bases. This CDR3 contains 15 residues.

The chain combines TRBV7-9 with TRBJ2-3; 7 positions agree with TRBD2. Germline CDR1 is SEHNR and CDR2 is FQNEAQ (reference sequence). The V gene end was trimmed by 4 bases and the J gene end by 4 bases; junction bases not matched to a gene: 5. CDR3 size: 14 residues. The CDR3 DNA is TGTGCCAGCAGCTCGGGGGGTTTAGCAGATACGCAGTATTTT. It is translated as CASSSGGLADTQYF.

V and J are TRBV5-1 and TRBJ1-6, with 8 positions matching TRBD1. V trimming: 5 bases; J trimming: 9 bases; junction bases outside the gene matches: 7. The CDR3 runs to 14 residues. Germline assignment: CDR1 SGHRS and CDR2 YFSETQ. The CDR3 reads CASRWDRSPSPLHF. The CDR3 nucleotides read TGCGCCAGCAGATGGGACAGGAGTCCTTCACCCCTCCACTTT.

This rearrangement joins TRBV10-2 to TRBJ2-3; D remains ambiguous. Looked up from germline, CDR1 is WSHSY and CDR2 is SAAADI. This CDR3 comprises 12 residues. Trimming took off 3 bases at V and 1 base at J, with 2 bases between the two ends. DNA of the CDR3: TGCGCCAGCAGTGACGGCACAGATACGCAGTATTTT. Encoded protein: CASSDGTDTQYF.

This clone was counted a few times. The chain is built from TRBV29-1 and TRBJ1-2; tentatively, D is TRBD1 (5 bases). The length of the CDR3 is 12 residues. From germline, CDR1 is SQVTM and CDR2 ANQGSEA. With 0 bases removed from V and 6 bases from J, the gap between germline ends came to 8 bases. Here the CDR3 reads CSVEEQENGYTF. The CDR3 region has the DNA TGCAGCGTTGAAGAACAGGAGAATGGCTACACCTTC.

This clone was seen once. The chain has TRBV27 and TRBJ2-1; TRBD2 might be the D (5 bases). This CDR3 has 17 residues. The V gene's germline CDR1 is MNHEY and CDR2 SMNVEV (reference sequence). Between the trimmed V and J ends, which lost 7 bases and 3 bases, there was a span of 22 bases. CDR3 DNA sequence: TGTGCCAGCAACTCAAGGGAGAGCGTCGAGAACTACAATGAGCAGTTCTTC. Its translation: CASNSRESVENYNEQFF.

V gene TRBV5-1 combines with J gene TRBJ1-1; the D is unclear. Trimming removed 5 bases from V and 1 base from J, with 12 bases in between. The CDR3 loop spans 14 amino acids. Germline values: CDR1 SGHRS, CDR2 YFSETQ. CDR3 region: CASSSPPRNTEAFF. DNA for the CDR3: TGCGCCAGCAGTAGTCCCCCGAGGAACACTGAAGCTTTCTTT.

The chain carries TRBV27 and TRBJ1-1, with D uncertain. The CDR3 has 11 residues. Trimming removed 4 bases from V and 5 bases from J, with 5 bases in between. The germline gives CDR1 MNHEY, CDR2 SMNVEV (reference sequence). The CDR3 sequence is CASSSGTEAFF. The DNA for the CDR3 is TGTGCCAGCAGTTCCGGTACTGAAGCTTTCTTT.

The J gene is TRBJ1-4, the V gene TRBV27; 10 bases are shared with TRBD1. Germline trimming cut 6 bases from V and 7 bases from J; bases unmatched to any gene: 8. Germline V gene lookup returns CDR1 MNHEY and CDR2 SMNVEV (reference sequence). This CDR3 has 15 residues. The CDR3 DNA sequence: TGTGCCAGCAGACCGACAGGGGGCTGGGGTGAAAAACTGTTTTTT. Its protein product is CASRPTGGWGEKLFF.

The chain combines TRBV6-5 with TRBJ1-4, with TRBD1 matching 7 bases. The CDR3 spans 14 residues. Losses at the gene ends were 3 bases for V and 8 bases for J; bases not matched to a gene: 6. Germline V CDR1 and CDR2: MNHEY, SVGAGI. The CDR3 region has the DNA TGTGCCAGCAGTTATGGGACAGCCGGGGAAAAACTGTTTTTT. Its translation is CASSYGTAGEKLFF.

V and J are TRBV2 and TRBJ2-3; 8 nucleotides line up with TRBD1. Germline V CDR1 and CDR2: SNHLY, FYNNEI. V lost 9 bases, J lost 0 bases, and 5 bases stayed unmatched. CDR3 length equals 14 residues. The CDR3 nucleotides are TGTGCCAGTAGGACAGGGTATAGCACAGATACGCAGTATTTT. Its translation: CASRTGYSTDTQYF.

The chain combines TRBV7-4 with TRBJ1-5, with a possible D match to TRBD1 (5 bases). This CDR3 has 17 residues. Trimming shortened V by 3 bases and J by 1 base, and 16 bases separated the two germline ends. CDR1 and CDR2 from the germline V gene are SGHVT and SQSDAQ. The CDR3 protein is CASSFPRTYSSNQPQHF. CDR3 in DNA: TGTGCCAGCAGCTTTCCCCGGACATACTCCAGCAATCAGCCCCAGCATTTT. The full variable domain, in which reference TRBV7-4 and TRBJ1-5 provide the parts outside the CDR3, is GAGVSQSPRYKVAKRGRDVALRCDSISGHVTLYWYRQTLGQGSEVLTYSQSDAQRDKSGRPSGRFSAERPERSVSTLKIQRTEQGDSAVYLCASSFPRTYSSNQPQHFGDGTRLSIL.

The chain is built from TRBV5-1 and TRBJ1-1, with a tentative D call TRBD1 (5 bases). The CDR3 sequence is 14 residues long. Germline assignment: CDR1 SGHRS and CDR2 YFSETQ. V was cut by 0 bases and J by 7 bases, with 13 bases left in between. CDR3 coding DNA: TGCGCCAGCAGCTTGGAGGGAGGGGACGGTGAAGCTTTCTTT. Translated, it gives CASSLEGGDGEAFF.

DNA for the CDR3: TGTGCCACCAACGACAGGGGTGATGAGCAGTTCTTC. It translates to CATNDRGDEQFF. The gene calls are TRBV24-1 and TRBJ2-1; TRBD1 aligns across 8 bases. The length of the CDR3 is 12 residues. CDR1 is KGHDR and CDR2 is SFDVKD in the germline V gene. The V segment lost 8 bases and the J segment 8 bases; nucleotides outside the gene matches: 4.

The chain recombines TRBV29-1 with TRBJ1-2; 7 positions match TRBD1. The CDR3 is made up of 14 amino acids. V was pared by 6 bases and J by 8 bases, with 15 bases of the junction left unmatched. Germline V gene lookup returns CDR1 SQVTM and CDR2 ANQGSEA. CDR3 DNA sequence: TGCAGCGTGGAAAGACAGGGTGTGTCGAAAGGCTACACCTTC. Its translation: CSVERQGVSKGYTF.

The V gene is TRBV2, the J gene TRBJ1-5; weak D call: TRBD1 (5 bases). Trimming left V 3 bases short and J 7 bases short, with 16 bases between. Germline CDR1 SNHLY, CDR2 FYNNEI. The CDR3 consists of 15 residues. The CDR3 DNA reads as TGTGCCAGCAGTGATCAACAGGAGATTGGACAGCCCCAGCATTTT. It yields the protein CASSDQQEIGQPQHF.

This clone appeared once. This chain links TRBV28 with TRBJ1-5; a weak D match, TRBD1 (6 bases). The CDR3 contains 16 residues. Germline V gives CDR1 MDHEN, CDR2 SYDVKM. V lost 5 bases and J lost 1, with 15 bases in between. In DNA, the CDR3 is TGTGCCAGCAGTCCGCCAGGGGTGAGGAGCAATCAGCCCCAGCATTTT. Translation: CASSPPGVRSNQPQHF.

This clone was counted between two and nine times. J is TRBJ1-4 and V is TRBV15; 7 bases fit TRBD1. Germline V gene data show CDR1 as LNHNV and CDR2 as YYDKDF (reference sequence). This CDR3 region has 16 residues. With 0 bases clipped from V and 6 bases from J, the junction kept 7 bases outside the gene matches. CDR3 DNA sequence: TGTGCCACCAGCAGAGATCGAGGGGGCGGGGATGAAAAACTGTTTTTT. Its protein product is CATSRDRGGGDEKLFF.

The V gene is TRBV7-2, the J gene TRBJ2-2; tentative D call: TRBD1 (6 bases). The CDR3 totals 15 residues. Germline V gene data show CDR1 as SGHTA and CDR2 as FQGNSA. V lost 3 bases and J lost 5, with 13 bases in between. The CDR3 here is CASSLRTRGTGELFF. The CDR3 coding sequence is TGTGCCAGCAGCTTGCGGACGAGGGGGACCGGGGAGCTGTTTTTT.

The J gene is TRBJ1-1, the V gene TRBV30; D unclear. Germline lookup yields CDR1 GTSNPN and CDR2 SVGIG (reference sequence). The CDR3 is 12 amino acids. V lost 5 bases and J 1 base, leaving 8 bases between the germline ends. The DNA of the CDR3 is TGTGCCTGGGAACGGAGGAACACTGAAGCTTTCTTT. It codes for CAWERRNTEAFF.

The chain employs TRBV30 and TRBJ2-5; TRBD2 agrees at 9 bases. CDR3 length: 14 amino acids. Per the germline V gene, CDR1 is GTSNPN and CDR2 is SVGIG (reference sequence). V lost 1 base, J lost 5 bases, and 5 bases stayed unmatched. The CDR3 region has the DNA TGTGCCTGGAGTGAAGGACTAGCGACGGAGACCCAGTACTTC. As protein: CAWSEGLATETQYF. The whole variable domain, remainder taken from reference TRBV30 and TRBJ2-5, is SQTIHQWPATLVQPVGSPLSLECTVEGTSNPNLYWYRQAAGRGLQLLFYSVGIGQISSEVPQNLSASRPQDRQFILSSKKLLLSDSGFYLCAWSEGLATETQYFGPGTRLLVL.

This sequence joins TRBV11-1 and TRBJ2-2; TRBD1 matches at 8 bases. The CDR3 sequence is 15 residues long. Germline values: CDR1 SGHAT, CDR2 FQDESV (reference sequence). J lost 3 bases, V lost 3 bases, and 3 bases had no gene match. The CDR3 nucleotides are TGTGCCAGCAGCTTCGACAGGGGATACACCGGGGAGCTGTTTTTT. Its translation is CASSFDRGYTGELFF.

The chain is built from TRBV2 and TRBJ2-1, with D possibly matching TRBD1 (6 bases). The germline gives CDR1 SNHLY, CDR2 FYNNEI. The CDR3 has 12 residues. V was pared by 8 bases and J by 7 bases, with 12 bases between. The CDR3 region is CASSAGENEQFF. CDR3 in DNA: TGTGCCAGCTCGGCAGGGGAAAATGAGCAGTTCTTC.

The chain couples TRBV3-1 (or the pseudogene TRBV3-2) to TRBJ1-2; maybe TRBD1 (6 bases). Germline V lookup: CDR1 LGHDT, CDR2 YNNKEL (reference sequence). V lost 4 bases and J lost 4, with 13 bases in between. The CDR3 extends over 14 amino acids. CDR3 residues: CASSPATGIYGYTF. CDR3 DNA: TGTGCCAGCAGCCCAGCAACAGGGATCTATGGCTACACCTTC.

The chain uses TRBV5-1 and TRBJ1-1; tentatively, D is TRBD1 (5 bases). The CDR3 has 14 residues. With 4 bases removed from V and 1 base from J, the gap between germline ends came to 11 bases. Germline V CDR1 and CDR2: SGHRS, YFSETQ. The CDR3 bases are TGCGCCAGCAGCAAGGGACTGCCGAACACTGAAGCTTTCTTT. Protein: CASSKGLPNTEAFF.

The CDR3 DNA reads TGCGCCAGCAGTTTGCGGACAGGTGACACTGAAGCTTTCTTT. This codes for CASSLRTGDTEAFF. This chain uses TRBV5-1 with TRBJ1-1; the match to TRBD1 covers 7 bases. J gave up 3 bases and V 5 bases, and 7 bases lay outside the gene matches. The CDR3 has 14 residues. Per germline, CDR1 SGHRS and CDR2 YFSETQ.

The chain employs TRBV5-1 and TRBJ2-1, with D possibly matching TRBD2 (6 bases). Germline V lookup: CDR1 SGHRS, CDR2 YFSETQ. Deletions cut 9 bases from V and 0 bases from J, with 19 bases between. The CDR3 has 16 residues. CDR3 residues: CATMESGGSSYNEQFF. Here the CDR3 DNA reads TGCGCCACCATGGAGAGTGGGGGGAGCTCCTACAATGAGCAGTTCTTC. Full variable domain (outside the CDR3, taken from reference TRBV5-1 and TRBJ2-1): KAGVTQTPRYLIKTRGQQVTLSCSPISGHRSVSWYQQTPGQGLQFLFEYFSETQRNKGNFPGRFSGRQFSNSRSEMNVSTLELGDSALYLCATMESGGSSYNEQFFGPGTRLTVL.

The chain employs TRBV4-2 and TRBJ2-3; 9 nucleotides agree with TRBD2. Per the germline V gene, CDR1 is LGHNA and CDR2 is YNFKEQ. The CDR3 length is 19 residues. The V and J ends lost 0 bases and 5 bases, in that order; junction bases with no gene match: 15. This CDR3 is CASSQERSSGETGRDTQYF. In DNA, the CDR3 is TGTGCCAGCAGCCAAGAGAGGTCTAGCGGGGAGACAGGGAGAGATACGCAGTATTTT.